Shown below are 11 T cell receptor beta chains from a single sample sequenced in a study of blood T cell repertoires in COVID-19. The table came from immunoSEQ multiplex PCR; TCRdb's copy has only in-frame clones and leaves some out. The data hold 120,000 or so clones, with roughly four fifths observed a single time. Source material: peripheral blood. The origin of the receptors is a man in his 60s with acute or convalescent COVID-19.

This chain links TRBV10-3 with TRBJ1-2; TRBD1 agrees at 7 bases. The V segment lost 11 bases and the J segment 8 bases; nucleotides outside the gene matches: 14. The V gene's germline CDR1 is ENHRY and CDR2 SYGVKD. CDR3 length: 13 residues. In DNA form, the CDR3 reads TGTGCCGCCGCAACGACAGGGTTGGAGGGCTACACCTTC. Translated: CAAATTGLEGYTF.

J is TRBJ2-3 and V is TRBV2; a possible D gene is TRBD2 (6 bases). The length of the CDR3 is 14 residues. Germline V gene data show CDR1 as SNHLY and CDR2 as FYNNEI. The ends were cut back, 8 bases at V and 0 bases at J, with 12 bases in the middle. CDR3 nucleotides: TGTGCCAGCGGGAGACTAGTTAGCACAGATACGCAGTATTTT. Translation: CASGRLVSTDTQYF.

CDR3: CASSRDSDYEQYF. CDR3 nucleotides: TGCGCCAGCAGCCGTGACTCAGACTACGAGCAGTACTTC. The chain combines TRBV5-1 with TRBJ2-7; D not resolved. Trimming took off 4 bases at V and 3 bases at J, with 11 bases between the two ends. Germline CDR1 and CDR2: SGHRS and YFSETQ. The CDR3 has 13 amino acids.

The chain joins TRBV11-2 to TRBJ2-1; 8 bases align to TRBD2. V was pared by 4 bases and J by 2 bases, with 7 bases of the junction left unmatched. Germline V lookup: CDR1 SGHAT, CDR2 FQNNGV. CDR3 length equals 16 residues. The chain's CDR3 is CASSSLAGRPYNEQFF. CDR3 sequence (DNA): TGTGCCAGCAGCTCATTAGCGGGACGCCCCTACAATGAGCAGTTCTTC.

The chain recombines TRBV7-9 with TRBJ1-3; TRBD1 agrees at 7 bases. Germline CDR1 is SEHNR and CDR2 is FQNEAQ (reference sequence). J lost 0 bases, V lost 0 bases, and 5 bases had no gene match. The CDR3 consists of 17 residues. CDR3 DNA sequence: TGTGCCAGCAGCTTAGCCACGTCAGGGGGCTCTGGAAACACCATATATTTT. The encoded protein is CASSLATSGGSGNTIYF.

The chain combines TRBV19 with TRBJ1-4, with D possibly matching TRBD1 (5 bases). Germline V CDR1 and CDR2: LNHDA, SQIVND (reference sequence). This CDR3 is 14 amino acids long. Trimming removed 4 bases at V and 5 bases at J, with 11 bases between. CDR3 nucleotide sequence: TGTGCCAGTAGTACCCAGGAGGGGAATGAAAAACTGTTTTTT. It encodes CASSTQEGNEKLFF.

This chain links TRBV14 with TRBJ2-1; D is undetermined. Germline values: CDR1 SGHDN, CDR2 FVKESK. The CDR3 is made up of 11 amino acids. Trimming stripped 5 bases from V and 3 bases from J, with 2 bases between. CDR3 coding DNA: TGTGCCAGCAGCTACTACAATGAGCAGTTCTTC. Amino acids: CASSYYNEQFF.

The chain has TRBV11-2 and TRBJ2-1; 10 positions agree with TRBD2. The V gene end was trimmed by 5 bases and the J gene end by 15 bases; junction bases not matched to a gene: 10. This CDR3 comprises 13 residues. Germline V gives CDR1 SGHAT, CDR2 FQNNGV. The CDR3 DNA is TGTGCCAGCAGCCTCCCGGGGGGGACTAGCGCGTTCTTC. Encoded protein: CASSLPGGTSAFF.

V and J are TRBV4-1 and TRBJ2-7, with 14 bases lining up with TRBD2. The CDR3 covers 16 residues. With V trimmed by 5 bases and J by 9 bases, 12 bases remained unmatched. Germline V gene lookup returns CDR1 MGHRA and CDR2 YSYEKL. The CDR3 here is CASSGQGLAGAWGQYF. In DNA, the CDR3 is TGCGCCAGCAGCGGCCAGGGACTAGCGGGGGCCTGGGGGCAGTACTTC.

V usage is TRBV4-1 and J usage is TRBJ2-7, with 7 bases fitting TRBD1. This CDR3 spans 14 amino acids. Germline V lookup: CDR1 MGHRA, CDR2 YSYEKL. J gave up 1 base and V 4 bases, and 4 bases lay outside the gene matches. Here the CDR3 reads CASSRTGQSYEQYF. The CDR3 DNA reads as TGCGCCAGCAGCCGGACGGGACAGTCCTACGAGCAGTACTTC.

The CDR3 loop is CASSLDREYEQYF. The DNA of the CDR3 is TGTGCCAGCAGCTTGGACAGGGAGTACGAGCAGTACTTC. The chain couples TRBV5-5 to TRBJ2-7, with D possibly being TRBD1 (6 bases). Per the germline V gene, CDR1 is SGHKS and CDR2 is YYEKEE (reference sequence). Between the trimmed V and J ends, which lost 0 bases and 4 bases, there was a span of 8 bases. The CDR3 length is 13 residues. Drawing the rest from reference TRBV5-5 and TRBJ2-7, the complete variable domain is DAGVTQSPTHLIKTRGQQVTLRCSPISGHKSVSWYQQVLGQGPQFIFQYYEKEERGRGNFPDRFSARQFPNYSSELNVNALLLGDSALYLCASSLDREYEQYFGPGTRLTVT.